What follows is one TCR beta chain and its context. This clone came up a few times. Its antigen is unknown. Here the CDR3 omits its conserved ending phenylalanine or tryptophan, so a read error is the likely source. The DNA is omitted, as the CDR3 cannot be located on it reliably, and the CDR3 follows TCRdb's listing. This sample was included in a study of cytomegalovirus exposure and HLA in healthy donors (dated 2017 in TCRdb). Looking at the study overall: In an earlier analysis of some 610 of the donors, 250 to 350 Gb of sequence data and 90 million to 130 million unique TCR beta sequences from about 190 million T cells were reported. The study was designed to test whether signatures of past pathogen exposure could be identified by cataloging public T cell receptors. On average, about 240,000 unique TCR beta nucleotide sequences were sequenced per donor among some 430 genotyped donors of the cohort, with roughly 18% of those sequences being non-productive. Donor age, sex, ethnicity and CMV serostatus were collected together with the repertoire data. In the later analysis, no new phenotypic data were used to find candidate immune exposures; instead, reliance was placed on TCR beta sequences and their occurrence across donors. The study combined high-throughput TCR immunosequencing, statistical association of individual TCRs with disease status, and machine learning to predict cytomegalovirus infection status. An earlier analysis of around 640 of the donors used high-throughput TCR beta sequencing to judge whether each TCR beta V gene segment behaved as functional or pseudogenic. A later analysis re-analyzed previously published TCR beta repertoires from about 600 donors and added high-resolution HLA genotyping to study TCR occurrence patterns. The study profiled the T cell repertoires of fewer than 850 subjects by immunosequencing and related them to cytomegalovirus serostatus. HLA typing covered class I and class II loci at four-digit resolution. Among the approximately 430 genotyped donors, approximately 76% belonged to the genetic ancestry cluster associated with self-reported Caucasian donors. Genome-wide SNP genotypes for about 65% of the 666 donors were used in a later genetic analysis, which treated that subset as a discovery cohort. Four to six DR-DQ haplotypes were handled as single units for association and clustering, since linkage in the cohort was strong. An early release that covered several hundred HLA-typed donors contained about 300 gigabases of sequencing data and approximately 85 million unique TCR sequences. Typing coverage differed by locus: A, B, C, DRB1 and DQB1 were typed in about 620-640 donors, DQA1 in roughly 500, DPA1 in around 580, and DPB1 in 472. Every discovery cohort repertoire had been produced on one sequencing platform. Besides the first cohort of 500 to 700 subjects, a separate validation cohort made up of 95 to 150 different subjects was used.

Paper-wide results and their limitations: At a false discovery rate of 0.05, a later analysis linked approximately 18,000 TCR beta sequences to specific HLA alleles. In both the original and validation cohorts, the classifier was reported to diagnose cytomegalovirus status with high specificity and sensitivity. A later analysis found that HLA-associated TCR beta chains were more clonally expanded and had lower generation probabilities than equally common non-associated chains. In this cohort, only TCR beta chains were sequenced, and detectable features were limited by the absence of alpha or paired-chain data. In an earlier analysis of around 600 of the donors, most TCR beta V segments appeared in productive rearrangements about 87% or about 30% of the time, broadly matching IMGT annotations. Some IMGT-functional V segments, including TRBV6-2 and TRBV6-3, could not be told apart with the 87-base-pair reads, so those segments were excluded. In vitro tests confirmed that a few of the cytomegalovirus-associated TCR beta chains recognize cytomegalovirus antigens. In the study, approximately 160 TCR beta chains were listed as associated with cytomegalovirus. A further reported finding was that TCR beta sequences accurately predicted the HLA-A and HLA-B alleles for most subjects in the first cohort. Roughly uniform sequencing depth across donors was assumed in presence/absence analyses, although this assumption may not hold. Most TCR sequences were observed very rarely across donors, whereas some public TCRs were present in many individuals. In a later analysis, several top co-occurrence clusters were reported to appear linked to parvovirus B19, influenza, CMV and Epstein-Barr virus. When HLA alleles, especially DR and DQ, strongly co-occurred, TCR associations were difficult to assign to individual alleles. V-gene and J-gene trimming of TCR beta chains was associated with a missense DCLRE1C variant in a later genetic analysis, and the association was replicated in an independent cohort. A cluster of highly shared sequence variants was judged likely to be a technical artifact of the sequencing pipeline. Linkage disequilibrium might explain the correlated functional status among segregating V segments, but an unknown experimental factor could not be ruled out. It was suggested by the authors that the approach could potentially be generalized to other disease states and immunological phenotypes. Because HLA typing was unavailable for some donors at each locus, only the typed subset was used in association tests. A later analysis found that most CMV-associated TCR beta chains appeared HLA-restricted, with HLA associations seemingly driven largely by CMV exposure. Immune exposure information for the cohort was limited to CMV serostatus. A later genetic analysis reported fewer N-insertions in productive TCRs among donors in an Asian-associated ancestry cluster than the roughly 620-donor mean. Because counts were too low, seventeen rarely observed V segments, including chromosome 9 orphons, were left out of the earlier analysis of several hundred of the donors. In a later analysis, the rate of TCR association differed among HLA loci, with DRB1 alleles having the most associated TCRs and HLA-C alleles having the fewest.

The cohort was made up of approximately 700 healthy bone marrow donors. Cohort members were all nominally healthy when sampled, although unrecorded immune exposures were likely present. The donor tested CMV seropositive, placing the donor among the roughly 300 seropositive members of the cohort. Every donor gave a peripheral blood sample, and the peripheral blood mononuclear cells from that sample were used for TCR beta sequencing. Genomic DNA extraction from the blood cell samples was performed with the Qiagen DNeasy Blood Extraction Kit. The receptor library was made with the immunoSEQ multiplex PCR assay. A mixture of 60 forward primers for TCR Vbeta segments and 13 reverse primers for TCR Jbeta segments was used in the multiplex PCR. The CDR3 region of rearranged TCR beta genes was amplified from genomic DNA by a multiplex PCR assay. Amplified TCR beta libraries were sequenced as 87-base-pair reads on the Illumina HiSeq System. Per the authors' processing: A later analysis counted tens of millions of unique TCR beta chains across the 650 to 700 repertoires, and roughly 10 million of these chains were shared by at least two donors. A nearest-neighbor algorithm error-corrected the raw reads and collapsed the reads into unique sequences, merging closely related sequences to remove PCR and sequencing errors. V, D and J gene segments were assigned by aligning CDR3 sequences to IMGT reference sequences. For a sequence to be retained, a match of at least six nucleotides was required to both a V gene segment and a J gene segment. A rearrangement was called productive if the CDR3 had no stop codons and remained in frame with V and J, and every other rearrangement was called non-productive. CDR3 was defined according to IMGT convention as the region running from the second conserved V-encoded cysteine to the conserved J-encoded phenylalanine. The earlier analysis of about 610 of the donors excluded any sequence lacking an unambiguous match to a single V gene segment. In an earlier analysis of roughly 600 of the donors, a V segment was called functional when productive rearrangements were above 56.7%, and segregating when the standard deviation between donors exceeded 5%. A statistical classification framework was built for diagnosing cytomegalovirus status from the catalog of TCR beta chain sequences. In a later analysis, V and J genes were assigned by comparing TCR nucleotide sequences against IMGT/GENE-DB human TR gene sequences. The TCRdist pipeline was used in a later analysis to assign CDR3 sequences and most-parsimonious VDJ recombination scenarios. In a later analysis, every TCR beta chain was defined by the combination of its CDR3 amino acid sequence and its V-gene family, and reads without a unique V-gene family were dropped. A later analysis removed 550 to 650 highly shared, low-generation-probability nucleotide sequences to deal with suspected cross-contamination and a sequencing artifact. A later analysis calculated a clonal expansion index for each public chain from normalized within-repertoire ranks of inferred template counts. Generation probabilities in a later analysis came from a VDJ recombination model fitted to out-of-frame rearrangements, and those results were checked against IGoR. Hypergeometric tests were used in a later analysis to score TCR-TCR, TCR-HLA and TCR-CMV co-occurrence, with a repertoire-size bias correction applied to the TCR pairs. To estimate false discovery rates, a later analysis permuted the HLA or CMV assignments 20 times. A later analysis grouped co-occurring TCRs with DBSCAN, adding TCRdist sequence similarity when clustering within HLA-allele-positive subsets. For co-occurrence clustering, repertoires with fewer than 30,000 or more than 120,000 public chains were excluded, along with five or six repertoires with anomalous nucleotide sharing. The clones in this table, taken by TCRdb from immuneACCESS, are in-frame only. Not every clone is retained; where verified, under half of the shortfall comes from an unresolved V gene, and the cause of the rest is unknown. D and trimming come from the DNA, and the V and J calls and clone size come from that table. For this sample there are 99,000 or so clones; roughly 13% appear just once. The top ten constitute approximately 15% of the sample.

In the germline V gene, CDR1 corresponds to SGHDN and CDR2 to FVKESK. The CDR3 totals 13 residues, both ends included. The sequence links TRBV14 to TRBJ1-2; no check of the table's D call, TRBD1, against the DNA was made. Sequencing used PBMCs. The sequence came from a man aged 40-49 years in good health and CMV-seropositive. The CDR3: CASRHGTVYGYKV.